The 32 T cell receptor beta chains below all came from one sample that was sequenced in a study of blood T cell repertoires in COVID-19. Profiling relied on immunoSEQ multiplex PCR, and the TCRdb table lists in-frame clones only, not all of them. The sample lists 99,000 or so clones; around 83% were seen once. The source material was peripheral blood. The receptors shown here come from an elderly woman with active or convalescent COVID-19.

This chain joins TRBV5-6 and TRBJ1-3; 7 nucleotides match TRBD1. Germline V CDR1 and CDR2: SGHDT, YYEEEE. The CDR3 sequence is 17 residues long. The junction had 10 bases not matched to a gene; V was cut back by 4 bases and J by 0 bases. The CDR3 is CASSDPPGQISGNTIYF. The CDR3 DNA follows: TGTGCCAGCAGCGACCCCCCGGGACAGATCTCTGGAAACACCATATATTTT.

The chain has TRBV9 and TRBJ1-1; D gene unclear. The CDR3 runs to 15 residues. Trimming removed 2 bases at V and 10 bases at J, with 21 bases between. CDR1 SGDLS and CDR2 YYNGEE come from the germline V gene. CDR3 nucleotides: TGTGCCAGCAGCGTCCTGCCCACGGATTCAAGGAGAGCTTTCTTT. Translation: CASSVLPTDSRRAFF.

Only a few counts were recorded for this clone. The V and J genes are TRBV14 and TRBJ2-5; TRBD2 agrees at 7 bases. J was trimmed by 7 bases and V by 4 bases; bases with no gene match: 6. CDR3 length: 13 residues. CDR1 and CDR2 from the germline V gene are SGHDN and FVKESK. DNA for the CDR3: TGTGCCAGCAGCCCGGCGGGCGGGGGGACCCAGTACTTC. Encoded protein: CASSPAGGGTQYF.

In its sample, this clone was seen a few times. J is TRBJ2-3 and V is TRBV13; D gene unclear. The length of the CDR3 is 15 residues. CDR1 PRHDT and CDR2 FYEKMQ come from the germline V gene (reference sequence). The V end was cut by 0 bases, the J end by 0 bases, with 7 bases between. This chain's CDR3 is CASSLGQTSTDTQYF. The CDR3 DNA sequence: TGTGCCAGCAGCTTAGGCCAGACTAGCACAGATACGCAGTATTTT. Full variable domain (missing parts from reference TRBV13 and TRBJ2-3): AAGVIQSPRHLIKEKRETATLKCYPIPRHDTVYWYQQGPGQDPQFLISFYEKMQSDKGSIPDRFSAQQFSDYHSELNMSSLELGDSALYFCASSLGQTSTDTQYFGPGTRLTVL.

The chain couples TRBV2 to TRBJ1-6; unclear D gene. The CDR3 runs to 14 residues. Germline V gene data show CDR1 as SNHLY and CDR2 as FYNNEI. Trimming pared 7 bases from V and 1 base from J, leaving 8 bases between. The CDR3 DNA reads TGTGCCAGCATAGACTGGTCCTATAATTCACCCCTCCACTTT. Amino acids: CASIDWSYNSPLHF.

This clone appeared a single time. J is TRBJ2-1 and V is TRBV5-4; 11 positions match TRBD2. This CDR3 is built from 16 residues. CDR1 is SGHNT, CDR2 YYREEE, per germline (reference sequence). V was pared by 0 bases and J by 3 bases, with 2 bases of the junction left unmatched. The CDR3 DNA reads as TGTGCCAGCAGCTTGGACGGGACTAGCGGCTACAATGAGCAGTTCTTC. Its translation: CASSLDGTSGYNEQFF.

The chain carries TRBV7-8 and TRBJ1-1, with D hard to call. CDR3 length: 13 residues. Germline CDR1 and CDR2: SGHVS and FQNEAQ. Trimming stripped 5 bases from V and 6 bases from J, with 13 bases between. Here the CDR3 reads CASSPSNVAEAFF. CDR3 DNA: TGTGCCAGCAGCCCCAGTAATGTCGCTGAAGCTTTCTTT.

The chain is built from TRBV5-6 and TRBJ2-5; possible D gene TRBD2, 6 bases. The CDR3 covers 15 residues. Trimming removed 3 bases at V and 2 bases at J, with 14 bases between. CDR1 is SGHDT and CDR2 is YYEEEE in the germline V gene. CDR3 DNA sequence: TGTGCCAGCAGCTGGGGCGGGACTTCACAAGAGACCCAGTACTTC. Amino acids: CASSWGGTSQETQYF.

The chain employs TRBV7-9 and TRBJ1-3, with a weak D call TRBD1 (5 bases). The CDR3 consists of 15 residues. V shed 0 bases and J shed 4 bases, with 10 bases lying between them. CDR1 is SEHNR, CDR2 FQNEAQ, per germline (reference sequence). CDR3 in amino acids: CASSLAGSGGNTIYF. CDR3 nucleotide sequence: TGTGCCAGCAGCTTAGCAGGCTCAGGGGGAAACACCATATATTTT. Drawing the rest from reference TRBV7-9 and TRBJ1-3, the complete variable domain is DTGVSQNPRHKITKRGQNVTFRCDPISEHNRLYWYRQTLGQGPEFLTYFQNEAQLEKSRLLSDRFSAERPKGSFSTLEIQRTEQGDSAMYLCASSLAGSGGNTIYFGEGSWLTVV.

The V call is TRBV15, the J call TRBJ1-6; D is unresolved. V lost 0 bases and J 10 bases, leaving 16 bases between the germline ends. Germline loops: CDR1 LNHNV, CDR2 YYDKDF (reference sequence). This CDR3 has 16 residues. The CDR3 region is CATSRDPPSTGSPLHF. In nucleotides, the CDR3 is TGTGCCACCAGCAGAGATCCCCCTTCGACTGGGTCACCCCTCCACTTT. The complete variable domain, with remaining parts taken from reference TRBV15 and TRBJ1-6, reads DAMVIQNPRYQVTQFGKPVTLSCSQTLNHNVMYWYQQKSSQAPKLLFHYYDKDFNNEADTPDNFQSRRPNTSFCFLDIRSPGLGDTAMYLCATSRDPPSTGSPLHFGNGTRLTVT.

V and J are TRBV6-2 or TRBV6-3 and TRBJ2-7, with D possibly matching TRBD2 (5 bases). CDR3 length: 14 residues. The germline V gene encodes CDR1 MNHEY and CDR2 SVGEGT. The V end lost 4 bases, the J end lost 1 base, and 11 bases lay between the germline ends. The CDR3 DNA reads TGTGCCAGCAGTTTCCCGCGGGTGTCCTACGAGCAGTACTTC. This gives the protein CASSFPRVSYEQYF.

This chain joins TRBV19 and TRBJ1-5; no clear D gene. Germline V gene data show CDR1 as LNHDA and CDR2 as SQIVND (reference sequence). This CDR3 contains 15 residues. V lost 10 bases and J lost 4, with 20 bases in between. CDR3 protein: CATRSAAGGNQPQHF. DNA for the CDR3: TGTGCCACCAGGTCTGCGGCGGGAGGTAATCAGCCCCAGCATTTT.

The chain employs TRBV30 and TRBJ1-4; unclear D gene. CDR3 length equals 11 residues. Germline V CDR1 and CDR2: GTSNPN, SVGIG (reference sequence). Deletions cut 3 bases from V and 12 bases from J, with 11 bases between. CDR3 protein: CAWRLKEELFF. The CDR3 DNA is TGTGCCTGGAGGCTGAAAGAGGAACTGTTTTTT.

The chain has TRBV2 and TRBJ2-2; no firm D call. Germline-derived CDR1 and CDR2 are SNHLY and FYNNEI. Trimming took 6 bases from V and 7 from J, leaving 9 bases between them. CDR3 length: 12 residues. CDR3 nucleotides: TGTGCCAGCAGCTTTACTGTCGGGGAGCTGTTTTTT. Translated, it gives CASSFTVGELFF.

The chain links TRBV30 to TRBJ2-4; D unresolved. This CDR3 contains 14 residues. V was cut by 0 bases and J by 2 bases, with 8 bases left in between. Looked up from germline, CDR1 is GTSNPN and CDR2 is SVGIG (reference sequence). CDR3 in DNA: TGTGCCTGGAGTGTACAAGTAACCAAAAACATTCAGTACTTC. Its translation is CAWSVQVTKNIQYF.

The chain combines TRBV28 with TRBJ1-4, with TRBD1 matching 7 bases. The CDR3 extends over 16 amino acids. Germline CDR1 MDHEN, CDR2 SYDVKM. The junction had 8 bases not matched to a gene; V was cut back by 1 base and J by 6 bases. DNA for the CDR3: TGTGCCAGCAGTTTATCCAAGGGGGCATTATATGAAAAACTGTTTTTT. Encoded protein: CASSLSKGALYEKLFF.

The gene calls are TRBV9 and TRBJ2-3, with a weak D call TRBD2 (6 bases). Germline CDR1 SGDLS, CDR2 YYNGEE. V lost 3 bases and J 4 bases, leaving 12 bases between the germline ends. This CDR3 comprises 14 residues. CDR3 nucleotide sequence: TGTGCCAGCAGCGGCCTCGGGGGACCAGATACGCAGTATTTT. Protein: CASSGLGGPDTQYF.

The chain links TRBV27 to TRBJ2-7; D may be TRBD1 (6 bases). Looked up from germline, CDR1 is MNHEY and CDR2 is SMNVEV (reference sequence). The CDR3 is made up of 13 amino acids. With 6 bases removed from V and 5 bases from J, the gap between germline ends came to 14 bases. The CDR3: CASRHTGSNEQYF. The CDR3 coding sequence is TGTGCCAGCAGACACACAGGGTCAAACGAGCAGTACTTC.

This chain joins TRBV5-8 and TRBJ2-7, with 10 bases aligning to TRBD1. This CDR3 contains 15 residues. With V trimmed by 4 bases and J by 5 bases, 9 bases remained unmatched. CDR1 and CDR2 from the germline V gene are SGHTS and YDEGEE. The CDR3: CASSRTGTGVHEQYF. For the CDR3, the DNA is TGTGCCAGCAGCAGGACCGGGACAGGGGTACACGAGCAGTACTTC.

The V and J genes are TRBV3-1 (or the pseudogene TRBV3-2) and TRBJ2-7, with 9 nucleotides matching TRBD2. Looked up from germline, CDR1 is LGHDT and CDR2 is YNNKEL (reference sequence). V trimming: 3 bases; J trimming: 1 base; junction bases outside the gene matches: 13. This CDR3 spans 18 amino acids. CDR3 nucleotides: TGTGCCAGCAGCCAGGGGGTAGCGGGAGTATTGAGGTCCTACGAGCAGTACTTC. Encoded protein: CASSQGVAGVLRSYEQYF.

This clone has a count of ten or more. The CDR3 sequence: CASSFGPGTVGREQYF. CDR3 sequence (DNA): TGTGCCAGCAGTTTCGGCCCAGGGACAGTGGGGAGGGAGCAGTACTTC. The rearrangement uses TRBV27 and TRBJ2-7; TRBD1 might be the D (7 bases). The germline V gene has CDR1 MNHEY and CDR2 SMNVEV (reference sequence). This CDR3 spans 16 amino acids. Deletions cut 3 bases from V and 7 bases from J, with 22 bases between.

The chain uses TRBV5-1 and TRBJ2-3; 8 nucleotides line up with TRBD2. The V and J ends lost 2 bases and 4 bases, in that order; junction bases with no gene match: 18. Germline CDR1 is SGHRS and CDR2 is YFSETQ. CDR3 length: 19 residues. The CDR3 loop reads CASSFPLLLAGREADTQYF. In DNA, the CDR3 is TGCGCCAGCAGCTTTCCCCTCCTTTTAGCGGGGAGGGAAGCAGATACGCAGTATTTT. Looking up the rest from reference TRBV5-1 and TRBJ2-3 gives the full variable domain: KAGVTQTPRYLIKTRGQQVTLSCSPISGHRSVSWYQQTPGQGLQFLFEYFSETQRNKGNFPGRFSGRQFSNSRSEMNVSTLELGDSALYLCASSFPLLLAGREADTQYFGPGTRLTVL.

The chain couples TRBV19 to TRBJ1-6; the D gene is possibly TRBD1 (5 bases). There are 11 residues in the CDR3. CDR1 is LNHDA and CDR2 is SQIVND in the germline V gene (reference sequence). Written as DNA, the CDR3 is TGTTCGGGGGGTTATAATTCACCCCTCCACTTT. It is translated as CSGGYNSPLHF.

This sequence joins TRBV18 and TRBJ2-4, with TRBD2 as a possible D gene (7 bases). Deletions cut 2 bases from V and 11 bases from J, with 19 bases between. CDR3 size: 15 residues. From germline, CDR1 is KGHSH and CDR2 LQKENI. The CDR3 nucleotides are TGTGCCAGCTCACCAATCCAGGGGAGGGAGATGGTTCAGTACTTC. Amino acids: CASSPIQGREMVQYF.

J is TRBJ2-1 and V is TRBV7-2; the match to TRBD2 covers 9 bases. Germline trimming cut 1 base from V and 5 bases from J; bases unmatched to any gene: 6. The CDR3 length is 16 residues. Germline CDR1 and CDR2: SGHTA and FQGNSA. This CDR3 is CASSLEVASGNNEQFF. DNA for the CDR3: TGTGCCAGCAGCTTAGAGGTGGCTAGCGGGAACAATGAGCAGTTCTTC.

This sequence joins TRBV7-2 and TRBJ1-1; D is undetermined. Germline V gives CDR1 SGHTA, CDR2 FQGNSA. The CDR3 is made up of 14 amino acids. With 5 bases removed from V and 1 base from J, the gap between germline ends came to 11 bases. The CDR3 sequence is CASSTFGGNTEAFF. For the CDR3, the DNA is TGTGCCAGCAGCACCTTCGGAGGGAACACTGAAGCTTTCTTT.

V is TRBV5-1 and J is TRBJ2-3, with 14 bases fitting TRBD2. The CDR3 runs to 18 residues. Trimming took 4 bases from V and 0 from J; bases not matched to a gene: 7. CDR1 is SGHRS and CDR2 is YFSETQ in the germline V gene. The CDR3 region is CASSPTGTSGGSTDTQYF. The CDR3 DNA is TGCGCCAGCAGCCCTACCGGGACTAGCGGGGGAAGCACAGATACGCAGTATTTT.

The V call is TRBV9, the J call TRBJ2-1; 15 nucleotides match TRBD2. The CDR3 consists of 16 residues. Trimming took 5 bases from V and 9 from J; bases not matched to a gene: 9. The V gene's germline CDR1 is SGDLS and CDR2 YYNGEE. The CDR3 protein is CASSNGLAGGFGEQFF. The CDR3 bases are TGTGCCAGCAGTAACGGACTAGCGGGAGGGTTTGGTGAGCAGTTCTTC.

This clone appeared a few times. The V and J genes are TRBV7-9 and TRBJ2-3, with 7 bases fitting TRBD2. Germline-derived CDR1 and CDR2 are SEHNR and FQNEAQ (reference sequence). J was trimmed by 4 bases and V by 8 bases; bases with no gene match: 9. The CDR3 runs 14 residues. The CDR3 DNA reads as TGTGCCAGCGGCGGCGGGAGTACGTCAGATACGCAGTATTTT. It translates to CASGGGSTSDTQYF.

The CDR3 loop is CASSLMGQLSTEAFF. The CDR3 DNA reads TGCGCCAGCAGCTTAATGGGACAACTTAGCACTGAAGCTTTCTTT. The J gene is TRBJ1-1, the V gene TRBV5-1; D is perhaps TRBD1 (6 bases). The CDR3 totals 15 residues. V was cut by 2 bases and J by 4 bases, with 15 bases left in between. Germline assignment: CDR1 SGHRS and CDR2 YFSETQ.

The chain employs TRBV5-1 and TRBJ2-3; 11 nucleotides agree with TRBD1. Looked up from germline, CDR1 is SGHRS and CDR2 is YFSETQ. With V trimmed by 7 bases and J by 6 bases, 7 bases remained unmatched. This CDR3 has 14 amino acids. CDR3 sequence (DNA): TGCGCCAGCCAGGGACAGGGGGTAGGGGATACGCAGTATTTT. Residues: CASQGQGVGDTQYF.

This sequence joins TRBV7-2 and TRBJ2-3, with 9 bases aligning to TRBD1. The CDR3 spans 16 residues. From germline, CDR1 is SGHTA and CDR2 FQGNSA. J gave up 6 bases and V 5 bases, and 12 bases lay outside the gene matches. The CDR3: CASSPAGTGRVDTQYF. CDR3 bases: TGTGCCAGCAGCCCAGCGGGGACAGGGAGGGTTGATACGCAGTATTTT.